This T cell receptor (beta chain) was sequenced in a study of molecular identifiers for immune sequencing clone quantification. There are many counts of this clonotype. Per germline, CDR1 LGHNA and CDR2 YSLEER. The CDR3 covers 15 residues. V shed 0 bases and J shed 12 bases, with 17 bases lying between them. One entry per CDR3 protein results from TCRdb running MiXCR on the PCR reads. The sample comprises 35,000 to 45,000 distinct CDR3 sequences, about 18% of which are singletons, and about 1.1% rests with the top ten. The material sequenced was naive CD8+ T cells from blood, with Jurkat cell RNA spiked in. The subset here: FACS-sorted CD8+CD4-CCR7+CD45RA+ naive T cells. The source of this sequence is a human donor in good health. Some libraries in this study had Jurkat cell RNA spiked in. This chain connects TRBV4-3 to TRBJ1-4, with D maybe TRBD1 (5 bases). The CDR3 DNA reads TGCGCCAGCAGCCAAGATCGGGATGCAGGGAAGGAACTGTTTTTT. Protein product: CASSQDRDAGKELFF.